This T cell receptor (beta chain) was obtained from a study of CXCR3-negative and CXCR3-positive naive CD8 T cells. Study results and limitations: Much lower diversity was found in memory CD8+ cells, while both naive subsets had comparably high diversity. CXCR3-positive naive cells had more hydrophobic TRB CDR3s than CXCR3-negative naive cells.

With respect to this clonotype: The target antigen is unknown.

The libraries of TRB cDNA were constructed through 5' RACE using UMI labels. TCRdb derives one entry per CDR3 protein from the 5' RACE reads, leaving out DNA. In all, the sample yields roughly 110,000 distinct CDR3 sequences. CDR1 is LGHDT, CDR2 YNNKEL, per germline (reference sequence). This CDR3 has 17 amino acids. Naive CD8+ T cells had a CD45RO-CCR7+CD27+CD95- phenotype. The V call is TRBV3-1, the J call TRBJ2-7. Sample: naive CXCR3+ CD8+ T cells from blood. Subset indicated: CD45RO-CCR7+CD27+CD95- naive CD8+ T cells expressing CXCR3 (TNR3+). The TCR originated in a human donor in good health. Some clones in this sample may be carry-over from other donors' samples. The CDR3 reads CASSQDRNEDRSYEQYF.